The 6 T cell receptor beta chains presented below share a single source sample, sequenced in a study of lymphopenia after photon versus proton radiotherapy. Sequencing was performed with immunoSEQ multiplex PCR; in TCRdb, only in-frame clones are kept and a portion is missing. This repertoire shows over 25,000 clones, over 75% found once; its top ten account for roughly 15%. Specimen: peripheral blood, collected from a patient treated with proton-based radiotherapy. Receptors originate from a woman in her 70s with pancreatic cancer.

The rearrangement joins TRBV2 to TRBJ1-4, with D hard to call. This CDR3 spans 14 amino acids. Trimming took 2 bases from V and 5 from J, leaving 9 bases between them. Germline assignment: CDR1 SNHLY and CDR2 FYNNEI. The DNA of the CDR3 is TGTGCCAGCAGTGAAATGGCGGGAAATGAAAAACTGTTTTTT. Protein: CASSEMAGNEKLFF.

Of note for this clone: The sample has other DNA sequences that encode this CDR3 too. The chain links TRBV7-2 to TRBJ2-2; D remains unclear. The CDR3 is made up of 14 amino acids. The germline gives CDR1 SGHTA, CDR2 FQGNSA. Trimming removed 0 bases at V and 3 bases at J, with 5 bases between. The CDR3 coding sequence is TGTGCCAGCAGCTTAGCCCAGCACACCGGGGAGCTGTTTTTT. Its protein product is CASSLAQHTGELFF.

The chain is built from TRBV30 and TRBJ1-5; possibly TRBD1 for D (6 bases). Germline assignment: CDR1 GTSNPN and CDR2 SVGIG (reference sequence). This CDR3 region has 14 residues. The V end lost 0 bases, the J end lost 8 bases, and 14 bases lay between the germline ends. This CDR3 reads CAWSVHGGGEPQHF. CDR3 bases: TGTGCCTGGAGTGTACATGGGGGCGGTGAGCCCCAGCATTTT. Using reference TRBV30 and TRBJ1-5 for the parts outside the CDR3, the full variable domain is SQTIHQWPATLVQPVGSPLSLECTVEGTSNPNLYWYRQAAGRGLQLLFYSVGIGQISSEVPQNLSASRPQDRQFILSSKKLLLSDSGFYLCAWSVHGGGEPQHFGDGTRLSIL.

The DNA of the CDR3 is TGTGATGAGGGGGGAGTCTCCTACGAGCAGTACTTC. It is translated as CDEGGVSYEQYF. The rearrangement uses TRBV7-3 and TRBJ2-7; D possibly matches TRBD1 or TRBD2 (6 bases each). The germline CDR1 and CDR2 sequences are SGHTA and FQGTGA. CDR3 length equals 12 residues.

This clone is medium-sized. The V and J genes are TRBV27 and TRBJ2-3, with D perhaps assigned TRBD1 or TRBD2 (6 bases each). CDR1 and CDR2 (germline): MNHEY, SMNVEV (reference sequence). This CDR3 contains 16 residues. The germline V and J ends were trimmed by 2 bases and 4 bases, with 16 bases remaining between them. The CDR3 is CASSLNLGGLSDTQYF. The CDR3 bases are TGTGCCAGCAGTTTAAATCTGGGGGGCCTATCAGATACGCAGTATTTT.

The chain links TRBV6-6 to TRBJ2-7; D is possibly TRBD2 (6 bases). Trimming took off 6 bases at V and 5 bases at J, with 23 bases between the two ends. Germline CDR1 MNHNY, CDR2 SVGAGI (reference sequence). This CDR3 region has 16 residues. Here the CDR3 DNA reads TGTGCCAGCAGCTCTCGGCCCCCGGGAGCTATCAACGAGCAGTACTTC. Translated: CASSSRPPGAINEQYF.